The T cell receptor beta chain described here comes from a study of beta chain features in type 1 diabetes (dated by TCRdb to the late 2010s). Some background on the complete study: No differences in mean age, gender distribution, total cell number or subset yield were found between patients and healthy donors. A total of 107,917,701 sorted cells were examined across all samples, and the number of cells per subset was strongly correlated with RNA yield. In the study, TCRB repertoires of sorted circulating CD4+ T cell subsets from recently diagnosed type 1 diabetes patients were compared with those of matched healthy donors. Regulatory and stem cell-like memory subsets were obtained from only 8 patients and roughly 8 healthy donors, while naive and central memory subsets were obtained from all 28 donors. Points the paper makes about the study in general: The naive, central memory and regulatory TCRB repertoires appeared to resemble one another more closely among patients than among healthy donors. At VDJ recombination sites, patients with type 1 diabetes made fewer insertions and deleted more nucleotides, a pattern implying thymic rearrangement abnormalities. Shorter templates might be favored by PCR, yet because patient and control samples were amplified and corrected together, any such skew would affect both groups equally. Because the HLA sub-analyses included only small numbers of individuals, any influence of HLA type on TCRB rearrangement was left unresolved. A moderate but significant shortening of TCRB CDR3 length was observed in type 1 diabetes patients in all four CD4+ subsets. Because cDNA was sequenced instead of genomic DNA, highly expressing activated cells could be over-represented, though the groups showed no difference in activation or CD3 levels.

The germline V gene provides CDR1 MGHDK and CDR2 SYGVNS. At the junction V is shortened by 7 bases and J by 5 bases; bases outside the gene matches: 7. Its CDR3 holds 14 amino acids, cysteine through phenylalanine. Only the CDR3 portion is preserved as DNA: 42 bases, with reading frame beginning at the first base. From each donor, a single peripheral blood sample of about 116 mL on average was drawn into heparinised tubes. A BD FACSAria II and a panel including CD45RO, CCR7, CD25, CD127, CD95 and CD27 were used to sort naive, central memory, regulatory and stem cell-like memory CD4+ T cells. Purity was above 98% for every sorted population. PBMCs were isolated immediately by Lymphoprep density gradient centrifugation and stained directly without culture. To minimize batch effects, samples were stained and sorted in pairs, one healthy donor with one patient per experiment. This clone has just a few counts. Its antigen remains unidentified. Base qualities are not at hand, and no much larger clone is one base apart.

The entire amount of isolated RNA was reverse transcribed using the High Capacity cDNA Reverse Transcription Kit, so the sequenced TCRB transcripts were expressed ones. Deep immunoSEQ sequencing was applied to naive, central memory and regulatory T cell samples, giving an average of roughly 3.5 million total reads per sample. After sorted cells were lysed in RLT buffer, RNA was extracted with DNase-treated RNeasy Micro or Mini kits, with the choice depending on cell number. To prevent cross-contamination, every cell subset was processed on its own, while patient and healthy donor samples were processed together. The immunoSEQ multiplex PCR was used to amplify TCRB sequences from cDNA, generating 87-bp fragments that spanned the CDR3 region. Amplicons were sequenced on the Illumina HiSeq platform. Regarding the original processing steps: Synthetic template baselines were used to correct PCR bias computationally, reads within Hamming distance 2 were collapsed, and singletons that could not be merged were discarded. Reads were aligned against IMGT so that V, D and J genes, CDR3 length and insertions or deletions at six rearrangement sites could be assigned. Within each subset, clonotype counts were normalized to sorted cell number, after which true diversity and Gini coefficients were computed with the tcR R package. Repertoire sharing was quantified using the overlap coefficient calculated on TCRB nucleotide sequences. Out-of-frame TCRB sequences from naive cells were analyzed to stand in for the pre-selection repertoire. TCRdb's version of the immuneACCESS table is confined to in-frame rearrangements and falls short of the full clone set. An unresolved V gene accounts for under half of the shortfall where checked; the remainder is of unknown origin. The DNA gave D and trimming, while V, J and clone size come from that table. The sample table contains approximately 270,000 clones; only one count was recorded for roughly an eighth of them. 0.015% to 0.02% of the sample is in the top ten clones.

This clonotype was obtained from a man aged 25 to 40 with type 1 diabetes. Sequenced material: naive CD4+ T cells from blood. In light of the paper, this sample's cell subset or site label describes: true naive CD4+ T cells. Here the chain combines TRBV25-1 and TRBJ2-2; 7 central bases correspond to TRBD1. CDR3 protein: CASTRTGQTGELFF. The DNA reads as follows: TGTGCCAGCACCCGGACAGGCCAAACCGGGGAGCTGTTTTTT.